This entry lists 2 T cell receptor beta chains sequenced from one sample in a study of radiotherapy plus CTLA-4 blockade in lung cancer. Clones were sequenced by immunoSEQ multiplex PCR, and TCRdb holds only the in-frame ones, with some missing. Of some 70,000 clones in the sample, 70% to 80% were seen once. Material: peripheral blood, obtained from a patient treated with radiotherapy plus ipilimumab. These TCRs come from a human donor with non-small cell lung cancer who had a complete response to radiotherapy plus ipilimumab.

The chain carries TRBV4-3 and TRBJ1-4; maybe TRBD1 (5 bases). CDR3 size: 16 residues. From germline, CDR1 is LGHNA and CDR2 YSLEER. The V end lost 3 bases, the J end lost 7 bases, and 18 bases lay between the germline ends. This CDR3 is CASSQSPGGSREKLFF. CDR3 sequence (DNA): TGCGCCAGCAGCCAGAGCCCCGGGGGATCTCGTGAAAAACTGTTTTTT.

This clone was observed once. V and J are TRBV19 and TRBJ1-5; tentative D call: TRBD1 (5 bases). The CDR3 has 16 residues. Germline assignment: CDR1 LNHDA and CDR2 SQIVND (reference sequence). V was cut by 4 bases and J by 1 base, with 14 bases left in between. As DNA, the CDR3 is TGTGCCAGTAGTACCGCGGGGGGGGGAAGCAATCAGCCCCAGCATTTT. Amino acids: CASSTAGGGSNQPQHF.